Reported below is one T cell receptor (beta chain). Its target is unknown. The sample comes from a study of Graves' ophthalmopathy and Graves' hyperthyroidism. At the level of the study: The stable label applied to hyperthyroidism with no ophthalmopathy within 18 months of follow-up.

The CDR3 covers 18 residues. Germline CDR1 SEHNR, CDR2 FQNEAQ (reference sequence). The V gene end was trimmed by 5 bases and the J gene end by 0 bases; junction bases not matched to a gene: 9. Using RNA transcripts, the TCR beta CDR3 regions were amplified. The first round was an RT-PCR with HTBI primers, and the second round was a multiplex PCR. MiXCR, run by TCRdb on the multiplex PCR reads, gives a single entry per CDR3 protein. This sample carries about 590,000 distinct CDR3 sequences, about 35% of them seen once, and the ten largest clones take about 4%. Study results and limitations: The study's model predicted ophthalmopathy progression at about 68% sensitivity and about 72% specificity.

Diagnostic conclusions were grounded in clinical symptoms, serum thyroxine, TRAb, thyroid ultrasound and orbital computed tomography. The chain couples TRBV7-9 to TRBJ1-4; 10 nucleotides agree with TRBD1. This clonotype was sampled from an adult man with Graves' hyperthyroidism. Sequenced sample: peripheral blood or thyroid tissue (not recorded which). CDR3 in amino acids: CASSPARQGAATNEKLFF. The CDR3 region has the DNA TGTGCCAGCAGCCCGGCTCGACAGGGGGCTGCAACTAATGAAAAACTGTTTTTT.